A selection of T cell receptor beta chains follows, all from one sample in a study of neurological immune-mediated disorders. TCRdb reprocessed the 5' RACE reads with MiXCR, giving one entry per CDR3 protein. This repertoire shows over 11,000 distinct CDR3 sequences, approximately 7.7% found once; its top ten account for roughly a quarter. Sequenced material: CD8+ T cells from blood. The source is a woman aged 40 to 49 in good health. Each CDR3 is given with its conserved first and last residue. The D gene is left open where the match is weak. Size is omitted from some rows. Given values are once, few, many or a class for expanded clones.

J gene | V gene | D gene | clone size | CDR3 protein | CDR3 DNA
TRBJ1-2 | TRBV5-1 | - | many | CASSLVGANYGYTF | TGCGCCAGCAGCTTGGTCGGAGCTAACTATGGCTACACCTTC
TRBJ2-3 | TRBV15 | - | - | CATRPTGEDTQYF | TGTGCCACCAGGCCGACAGGAGAAGATACGCAGTATTTT
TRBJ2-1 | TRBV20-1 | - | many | CSARDQGGNEQFF | TGCAGTGCTAGAGATCAAGGCGGCAATGAGCAGTTCTTC
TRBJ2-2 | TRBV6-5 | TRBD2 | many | CASRPRGGAPGELFF | TGTGCCAGCAGACCCCGCGGGGGGGCCCCCGGGGAGCTGTTTTTT
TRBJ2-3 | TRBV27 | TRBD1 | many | CASSLPGGGTDTQYF | TGTGCCAGCAGTTTACCAGGGGGAGGCACAGATACGCAGTATTTT
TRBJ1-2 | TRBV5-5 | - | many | CASSYLEDYGYTF | TGTGCCAGCAGCTACCTAGAGGACTATGGCTACACCTTC
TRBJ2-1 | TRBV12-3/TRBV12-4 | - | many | CASRPGDRSYNEQFF | TGTGCCAGCAGACCCGGTGACAGGTCTTACAATGAGCAGTTCTTC
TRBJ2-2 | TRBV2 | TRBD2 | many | CASSEAWRGTGELFF | TGTGCCAGCAGTGAAGCGTGGCGGGGGACCGGGGAGCTGTTTTTT
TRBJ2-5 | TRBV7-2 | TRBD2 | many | CASSWSGGAGLSKEETQYF | TGTGCCAGCAGCTGGAGCGGGGGGGCCGGGCTTTCCAAAGAAGAGACCCAGTACTTC
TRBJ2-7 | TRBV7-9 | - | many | CASSTGIGYEQYF | TGTGCCAGCAGCACAGGGATTGGCTACGAGCAGTACTTC
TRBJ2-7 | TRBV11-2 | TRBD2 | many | CASSLGAGVEQYF | TGTGCCAGCAGCTTAGGAGCGGGAGTCGAGCAGTACTTC
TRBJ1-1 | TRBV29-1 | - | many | CSVDVVGTEAFF | TGCAGCGTTGATGTCGTGGGGACTGAAGCTTTCTTT
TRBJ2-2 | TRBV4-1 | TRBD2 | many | CASSQDGSGSRELFF | TGCGCCAGCAGCCAAGACGGGAGCGGGAGCCGGGAGCTGTTTTTT
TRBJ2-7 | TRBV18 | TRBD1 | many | CASSPDRGASYEQYF | TGTGCCAGCTCACCCGACAGGGGGGCTTCCTACGAGCAGTACTTC
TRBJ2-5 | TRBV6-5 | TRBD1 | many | CASSYLDRGGSETQYF | TGTGCCAGCAGTTACCTAGACAGGGGAGGTTCGGAGACCCAGTACTTC
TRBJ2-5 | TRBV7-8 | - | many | CASSLGGTTSQETQYF | TGTGCCAGCAGCTTAGGGGGGACCACTAGCCAAGAGACCCAGTACTTC